The source of this TCR beta chain is a study of T cell changes during pregnancy in multiple sclerosis. Produced via immunoSEQ multiplex PCR; TCRdb's table is partial and in-frame only. This sample has more than 55,000 clones; about 89% occur once, and the top ten carry under 2%. The CDR3 has 13 residues. Germline lookup yields CDR1 SGHDT and CDR2 YYEEEE. The V gene lost 4 bases and the J gene lost 3 bases, with 10 bases spanning the gap. Sequencing was performed on peripheral blood, taken after pregnancy. V usage is TRBV5-6 and J usage is TRBJ1-1, with D unresolved. This clonotype was obtained from a female donor with multiple sclerosis, enrolled in a pregnancy study. The CDR3 sequence: CASSAARYTEAFF. For the CDR3, the DNA is TGTGCCAGCAGCGCGGCCCGGTACACTGAAGCTTTCTTT.